This is a list of T cell receptor beta chains from one sample in a study of neurological immune-mediated disorders. TCRdb re-called the 5' RACE reads through MiXCR, storing one row per CDR3 protein. The sample gives around 71,000 distinct CDR3 sequences, around 15% of which show up once; approximately 4.2% is in the top ten. Sequencing was done on a sample of PBMCs. These receptors came from a female donor with HTLV-1-associated myelopathy (HAM/TSP). Each CDR3 is given without its conserved first and last residue. The D gene is left open where the match is weak.

V,D,CDR3
TRBV6-6,NA,ASGREAGDYEQY
TRBV5-1,TRBD1,ASSLFGTGASYEQY
TRBV11-1,NA,ASSSLGVGQNTGELF
TRBV20-1,NA,SADPINYGYT
TRBV29-1,TRBD1,SVEQPAGTGGVMKRLF
TRBV20-1,NA,SARDRVDEQF
TRBV28,NA,ASTSPGAANEKLF
TRBV6-6,NA,ASMVTGRTDTQY
TRBV20-1,TRBD2,SARSLAGIYNEQF
TRBV7-2,NA,ASSLARANEQF
TRBV10-3,TRBD1,AIRADRGTEAF
TRBV29-1,NA,SVGGQPNEKLF
TRBV5-1,NA,ASSLQGNSPLH
TRBV29-1,NA,SVVGIVNTEAF
TRBV7-9,NA,ASSFYICSARDGGLVYEKY
TRBV27,NA,ASRTPRGRLSYEQY
TRBV10-3,TRBD2,AISDPGELAGGLDTQY
TRBV5-1,TRBD1,ASSADRGPYNEQF
TRBV5-1,NA,ASSRGPTQGNEQY
TRBV5-1,NA,ASSLRYRRGDEQY
TRBV7-2,TRBD2,ASSARLAGTNEQF